Following are 10 T cell receptor beta chains from one sample sequenced in a study of patients and donors after allogeneic stem cell transplantation. MiXCR, run by TCRdb on the RT-PCR reads, gives a single entry per CDR3 protein. This table holds fewer than 60,000 distinct CDR3 sequences, about 14% found once. Specimen: blood, either unsorted or a sorted T cell fraction (not recorded which). The receptor source for this set is a human donor who was either an allogeneic HSCT recipient or a stem cell or donor lymphocyte infusion donor (not recorded which). It is not recorded whose cells these are; they may come from a transplant donor.

This clonotype appeared many times. This chain uses TRBV5-1 with TRBJ1-1, with D perhaps matching TRBD1 (5 bases). Trimming left V 2 bases short and J 1 base short, with 15 bases between. The germline gives CDR1 SGHRS, CDR2 YFSETQ. This CDR3 has 16 amino acids. CDR3: CASSFRQGEGNTEAFF. DNA of the CDR3: TGCGCCAGCAGCTTTCGGCAGGGCGAAGGGAACACTGAAGCTTTCTTT.

The rearrangement uses TRBV10-3 and TRBJ2-3, with TRBD1 as a possible D gene (5 bases). Germline loops: CDR1 ENHRY, CDR2 SYGVKD. This CDR3 is 16 amino acids long. With 7 bases removed from V and 3 bases from J, the gap between germline ends came to 20 bases. CDR3 region: CAITPDSTVGTDTQYF. The CDR3 bases are TGTGCCATCACCCCAGACAGTACAGTAGGAACAGATACGCAGTATTTT.

This clonotype was counted at least ten times. This sequence joins TRBV7-6 and TRBJ1-1; the D gene is possibly TRBD1 (6 bases). Deletions cut 5 bases from V and 1 base from J, with 17 bases between. There are 16 residues in the CDR3. The germline CDR1 and CDR2 sequences are SGHVS and FNYEAQ. CDR3 nucleotides: TGTGCCAGCAGCGCCCTCGAGGGACACCAGAACACTGAAGCTTTCTTT. Translated, it gives CASSALEGHQNTEAFF.

The chain couples TRBV5-1 to TRBJ2-5; D ambiguous. The germline V gene has CDR1 SGHRS and CDR2 YFSETQ. Trimming took 7 bases from V and 3 from J, leaving 19 bases between them. The CDR3 covers 15 residues. The CDR3 DNA reads TGCGCCAGCGCCCAAAGCGTGTCGGTAAAAGAGACCCAGTACTTC. It codes for CASAQSVSVKETQYF.

The chain recombines TRBV6-6 with TRBJ2-2; D is unresolved. The CDR3 extends over 15 amino acids. CDR1 MNHNY and CDR2 SVGAGI come from the germline V gene (reference sequence). V was pared by 5 bases and J by 1 base, with 11 bases between. The CDR3 sequence: CASSPPRGNTGELFF. CDR3 nucleotide sequence: TGTGCCAGCAGTCCCCCGAGAGGGAACACCGGGGAGCTGTTTTTT.

V usage is TRBV27 and J usage is TRBJ2-7; D is possibly TRBD1 (6 bases). This CDR3 comprises 13 residues. Deletions cut 5 bases from V and 3 bases from J, with 11 bases between. Germline CDR1 reads MNHEY; CDR2 reads SMNVEV (reference sequence). In nucleotides, the CDR3 is TGTGCCAGCAGTAGGGACATGTACTACGAGCAGTACTTC. It codes for CASSRDMYYEQYF.

This clonotype was counted only a few times. The CDR3 is CASSSYLAGPNEKLFF. The CDR3 DNA follows: TGTGCCAGCAGCTCGTACCTTGCAGGGCCCAATGAAAAACTGTTTTTT. The V and J genes are TRBV11-2 and TRBJ1-4, with D perhaps matching TRBD1 (5 bases). The germline gives CDR1 SGHAT, CDR2 FQNNGV. This CDR3 comprises 16 residues. V was shortened by 4 bases and J by 5 bases, with 17 bases between the two germline ends.

The chain has TRBV3-1 and TRBJ2-5, with 7 bases fitting TRBD2. Germline loops: CDR1 LGHDT, CDR2 YNNKEL (reference sequence). This CDR3 region has 16 residues. After removal of 0 bases from V and 5 bases from J, the junction contained 9 bases not matched to a gene. The CDR3 spells CASSQDWRESFETQYF. CDR3 DNA sequence: TGTGCCAGCAGCCAAGATTGGCGGGAGTCCTTTGAGACCCAGTACTTC.

This clonotype occurred a few times. This chain uses TRBV5-1 with TRBJ1-1; D perhaps matches TRBD1 (5 bases). The CDR3 totals 12 residues. CDR1 is SGHRS, CDR2 YFSETQ, per germline. V was shortened by 5 bases and J by 3 bases, with 8 bases between the two germline ends. This chain's CDR3 is CASRVGDTEAFF. The CDR3 nucleotides read TGCGCCAGCAGGGTAGGGGACACTGAAGCTTTCTTT.

This clonotype was counted ten times or more. The chain combines TRBV20-1 with TRBJ1-1; D is ambiguous. This CDR3 spans 10 amino acids. CDR1 and CDR2 from the germline V gene are DFQATT and SNEGSKA (reference sequence). Trimming shortened V by 6 bases and J by 3 bases, and 5 bases separated the two germline ends. The CDR3, as DNA: TGCAGTGCAGCAGACACTGAAGCTTTCTTT. Its translation is CSAADTEAFF.